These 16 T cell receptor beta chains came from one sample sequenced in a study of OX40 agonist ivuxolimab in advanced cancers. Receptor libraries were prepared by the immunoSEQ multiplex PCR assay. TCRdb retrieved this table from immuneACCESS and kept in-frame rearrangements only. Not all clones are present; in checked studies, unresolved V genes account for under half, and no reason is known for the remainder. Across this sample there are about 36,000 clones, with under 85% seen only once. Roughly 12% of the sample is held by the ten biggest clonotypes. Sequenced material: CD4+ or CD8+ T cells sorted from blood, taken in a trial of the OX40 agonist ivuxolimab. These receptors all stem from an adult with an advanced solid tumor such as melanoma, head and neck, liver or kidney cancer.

The CDR3: CASSPGTSGKETQYF. The CDR3 nucleotides are TGTGCCAGCAGCCCTGGGACTAGCGGAAAAGAGACCCAGTACTTC. The J gene is TRBJ2-5, the V gene TRBV7-3; 11 bases match TRBD2. This CDR3 has 15 amino acids. The junction had 5 bases not matched to a gene; V was cut back by 5 bases and J by 3 bases. Germline CDR1 reads SGHTA; CDR2 reads FQGTGA.

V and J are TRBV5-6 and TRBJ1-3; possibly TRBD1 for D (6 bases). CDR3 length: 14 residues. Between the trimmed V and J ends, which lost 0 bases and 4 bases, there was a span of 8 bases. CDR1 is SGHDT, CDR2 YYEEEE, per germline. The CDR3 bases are TGTGCCAGCAGCTTGGACAGGGCAGGAAACACCATATATTTT. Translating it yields CASSLDRAGNTIYF.

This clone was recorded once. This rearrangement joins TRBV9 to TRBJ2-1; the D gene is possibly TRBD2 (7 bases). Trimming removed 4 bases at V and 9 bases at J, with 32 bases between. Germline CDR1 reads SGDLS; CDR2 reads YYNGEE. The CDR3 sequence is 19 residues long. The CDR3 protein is CASSSLRGLAEPSRGEQFF. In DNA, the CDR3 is TGTGCCAGCAGCTCACTGCGGGGGCTAGCAGAACCCTCACGCGGTGAGCAGTTCTTC.

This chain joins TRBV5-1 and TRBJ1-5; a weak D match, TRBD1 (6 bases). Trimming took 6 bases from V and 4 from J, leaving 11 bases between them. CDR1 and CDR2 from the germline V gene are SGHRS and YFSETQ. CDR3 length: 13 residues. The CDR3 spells CASKEGTNQPQHF. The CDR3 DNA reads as TGCGCCAGCAAGGAGGGGACAAATCAGCCCCAGCATTTT.

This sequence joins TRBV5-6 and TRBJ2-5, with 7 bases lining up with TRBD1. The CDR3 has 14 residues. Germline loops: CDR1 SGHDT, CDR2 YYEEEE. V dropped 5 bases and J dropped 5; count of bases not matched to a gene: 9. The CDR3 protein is CASRTYRGGETQYF. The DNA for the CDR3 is TGTGCCAGCAGGACTTACAGGGGCGGGGAGACCCAGTACTTC.

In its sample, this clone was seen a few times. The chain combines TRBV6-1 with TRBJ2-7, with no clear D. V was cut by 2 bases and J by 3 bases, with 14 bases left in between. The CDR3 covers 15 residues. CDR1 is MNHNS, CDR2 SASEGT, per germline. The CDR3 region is CASSEMRGVGYEQYF. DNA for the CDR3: TGTGCCAGCAGTGAAATGCGCGGAGTAGGCTACGAGCAGTACTTC.

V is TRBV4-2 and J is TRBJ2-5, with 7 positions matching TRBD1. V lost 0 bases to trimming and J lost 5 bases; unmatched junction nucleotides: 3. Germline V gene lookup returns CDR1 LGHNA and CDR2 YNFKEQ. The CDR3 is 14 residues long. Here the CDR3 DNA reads TGTGCCAGCAGCCAAGAAGGGGGCGAGGAGACCCAGTACTTC. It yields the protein CASSQEGGEETQYF.

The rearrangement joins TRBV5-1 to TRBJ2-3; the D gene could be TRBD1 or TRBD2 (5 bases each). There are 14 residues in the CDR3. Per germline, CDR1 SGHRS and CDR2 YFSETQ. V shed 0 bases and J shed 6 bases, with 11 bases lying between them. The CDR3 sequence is CASSLAAGSDTQYF. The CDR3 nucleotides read TGCGCCAGCAGCTTGGCGGCAGGGAGCGATACGCAGTATTTT.

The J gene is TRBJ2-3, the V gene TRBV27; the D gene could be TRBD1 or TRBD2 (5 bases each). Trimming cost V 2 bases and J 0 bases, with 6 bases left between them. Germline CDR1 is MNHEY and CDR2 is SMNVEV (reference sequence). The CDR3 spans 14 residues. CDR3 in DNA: TGTGCCAGCAGTTTAGGGGACAGCACAGATACGCAGTATTTT. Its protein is CASSLGDSTDTQYF.

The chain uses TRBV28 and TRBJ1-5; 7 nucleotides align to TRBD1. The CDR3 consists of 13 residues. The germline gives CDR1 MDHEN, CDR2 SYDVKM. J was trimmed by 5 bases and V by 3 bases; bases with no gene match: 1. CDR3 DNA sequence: TGTGCCAGCAGTTTCGACAGGGATCAGCCCCAGCATTTT. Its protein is CASSFDRDQPQHF. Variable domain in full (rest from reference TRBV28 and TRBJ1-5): DVKVTQSSRYLVKRTGEKVFLECVQDMDHENMFWYRQDPGLGLRLIYFSYDVKMKEKGDIPEGYSVSREKKERFSLILESASTNQTSMYLCASSFDRDQPQHFGDGTRLSIL.

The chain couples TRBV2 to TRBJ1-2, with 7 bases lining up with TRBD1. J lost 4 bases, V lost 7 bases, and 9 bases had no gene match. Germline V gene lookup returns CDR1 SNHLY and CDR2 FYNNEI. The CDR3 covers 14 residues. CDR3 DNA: TGTGCCAGCAAGACTACAGGGGTTGGCTATGGCTACACCTTC. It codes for CASKTTGVGYGYTF.

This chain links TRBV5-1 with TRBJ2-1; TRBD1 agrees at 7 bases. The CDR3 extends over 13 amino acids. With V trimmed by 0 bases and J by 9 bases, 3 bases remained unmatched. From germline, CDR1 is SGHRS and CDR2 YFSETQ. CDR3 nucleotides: TGCGCCAGCAGCTTGGGACAGGGTGGTGAGCAGTTCTTC. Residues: CASSLGQGGEQFF.

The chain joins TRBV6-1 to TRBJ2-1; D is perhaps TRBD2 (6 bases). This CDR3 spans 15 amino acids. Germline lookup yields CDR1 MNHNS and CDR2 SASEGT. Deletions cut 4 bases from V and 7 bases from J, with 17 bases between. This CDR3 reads CASSVLALNGNEQFF. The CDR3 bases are TGTGCCAGCAGTGTGCTAGCGTTAAATGGGAATGAGCAGTTCTTC.

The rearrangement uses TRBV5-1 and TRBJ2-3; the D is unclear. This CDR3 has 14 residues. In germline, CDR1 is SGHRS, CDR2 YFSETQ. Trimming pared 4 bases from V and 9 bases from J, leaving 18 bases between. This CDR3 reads CASSLGSPGETQYF. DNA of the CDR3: TGCGCCAGCAGCCTCGGTTCCCCTGGTGAAACGCAGTATTTT.

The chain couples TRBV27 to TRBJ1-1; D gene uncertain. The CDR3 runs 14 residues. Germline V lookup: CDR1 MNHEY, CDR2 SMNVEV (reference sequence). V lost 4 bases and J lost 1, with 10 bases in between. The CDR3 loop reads CASSSLGRNTEAFF. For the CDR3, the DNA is TGTGCCAGCAGTTCCTTAGGACGGAACACTGAAGCTTTCTTT.

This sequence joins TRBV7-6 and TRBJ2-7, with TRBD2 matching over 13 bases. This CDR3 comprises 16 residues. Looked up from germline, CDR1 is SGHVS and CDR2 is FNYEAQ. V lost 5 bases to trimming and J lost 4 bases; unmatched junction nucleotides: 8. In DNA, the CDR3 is TGTGCCAGCAGCACTGGACTAGCGGGAGTTAAGTACGAGCAGTACTTC. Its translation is CASSTGLAGVKYEQYF.